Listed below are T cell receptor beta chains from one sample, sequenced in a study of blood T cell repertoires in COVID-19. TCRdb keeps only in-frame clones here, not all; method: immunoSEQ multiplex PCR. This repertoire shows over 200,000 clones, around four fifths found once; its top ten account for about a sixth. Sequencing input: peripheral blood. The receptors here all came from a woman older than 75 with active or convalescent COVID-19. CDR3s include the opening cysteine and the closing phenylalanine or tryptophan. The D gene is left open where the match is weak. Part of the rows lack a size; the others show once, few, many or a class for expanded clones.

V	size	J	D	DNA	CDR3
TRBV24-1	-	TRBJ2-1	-	TGTGCCACCAGTGATTCGGGGGTTGGAGGGTGGTCCTACAATGAGCAGTTCTTC	CATSDSGVGGWSYNEQFF
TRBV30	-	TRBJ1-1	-	TGTGCCTGGAGTGTACAGGGAGGGAATGAAGCTTTCTTT	CAWSVQGGNEAFF
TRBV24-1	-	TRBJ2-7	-	TGTGCCACCAGTGACCCGGGCTCCTACGAGCAGTACTTC	CATSDPGSYEQYF
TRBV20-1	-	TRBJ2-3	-	TGCAGTGCTAGTGGAATAATGGGCAAACCCACAGATACGCAGTATTTT	CSASGIMGKPTDTQYF
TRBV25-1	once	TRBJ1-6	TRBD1	TGTGCCAGCAGTCCCTGGGACAGTCATTCACCCCTCCACTTT	CASSPWDSHSPLHF
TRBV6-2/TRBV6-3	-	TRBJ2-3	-	TGTGCCAGCAGTTACCGGACTAACACAGATACGCAGTATTTT	CASSYRTNTDTQYF
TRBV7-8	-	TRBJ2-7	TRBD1	TGTGCCAGCACCGGAGACAGGGGCTACGAGCAGTACTTC	CASTGDRGYEQYF
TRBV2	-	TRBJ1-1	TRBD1	TGTGCCAGCAGTTGGGACAGCATTATGAACACTGAAGCTTTCTTT	CASSWDSIMNTEAFF
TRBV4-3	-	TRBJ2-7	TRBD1	TGCGCCAGCAGCCAAGCCGGGACAGCATCCTACGAGCAGTACTTC	CASSQAGTASYEQYF
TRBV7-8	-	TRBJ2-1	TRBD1	TGTGCCAGCAGCCTGGACAGGGGACGCTACAATGAGCAGTTCTTC	CASSLDRGRYNEQFF
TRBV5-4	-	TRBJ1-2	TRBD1	TGTGCCAGCAGCTTGGCCGGGACAGCCGGGGGGGGTGGCTACACCTTC	CASSLAGTAGGGGYTF
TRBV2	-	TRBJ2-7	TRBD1	TGTGCCAGCAGTTCAGGGGGGACAGGTGCTTTTGAGCAGTACTTC	CASSSGGTGAFEQYF
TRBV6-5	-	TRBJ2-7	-	TGTGCCAGCAGGGCGGCCTACGAGCAGTACTTC	CASRAAYEQYF
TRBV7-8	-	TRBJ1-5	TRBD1	TGTGCCAGCAGCTCCCGGGACAGGGGGCCCCAGCCCCAGCATTTT	CASSSRDRGPQPQHF
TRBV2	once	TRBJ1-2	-	TGTGCCAGCAGTGGACAAGCAGGAGGCTACACCTTC	CASSGQAGGYTF
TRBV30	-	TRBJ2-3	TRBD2	TGTGCCTGGAGTTCGGGGCTAGCGGACTCAGATACGCAGTATTTT	CAWSSGLADSDTQYF
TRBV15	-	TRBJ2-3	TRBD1	TGTGCCACCAGCAGCGACGACAGGGGGCGAGGGACAGATACGCAGTATTTT	CATSSDDRGRGTDTQYF
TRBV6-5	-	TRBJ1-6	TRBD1	TGTGCCAGCAGTTACTCCGGACAGGGGGGTTCACCCCTCCACTTT	CASSYSGQGGSPLHF
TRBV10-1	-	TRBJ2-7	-	TGCGCCAGCAGTGAAACGTCCGAGTACGAGCAGTACTTC	CASSETSEYEQYF
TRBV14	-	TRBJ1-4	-	TGTGCCAGCAGCCAGCGAGAGAGACGAGAGGAACTGTTTTTT	CASSQRERREELFF
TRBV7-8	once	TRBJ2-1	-	TGTGCCAGCAGCTTGGACCAATTCACTAGGAATGAGCAGTTCTTC	CASSLDQFTRNEQFF
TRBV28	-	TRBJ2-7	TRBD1	TGTGCCAGCAGTTTACAGCAGGGGGCCCACGTCTTC	CASSLQQGAHVF
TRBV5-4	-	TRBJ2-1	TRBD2	TGTGCCAGCAGCAGGACTAGCGGGAGCTCCTACAATGAGCAGTTCTTC	CASSRTSGSSYNEQFF
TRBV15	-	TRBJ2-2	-	TGTGCCACCAGCAGAGACCTTATCACCGGGGAGCTGTTTTTT	CATSRDLITGELFF
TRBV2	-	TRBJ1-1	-	TGTGCCAGCAGCGAACAGGGGAACACTGAAGCTTTCTTT	CASSEQGNTEAFF
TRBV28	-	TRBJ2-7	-	TGTGCCAGCAGTTTAGGGGGGTTGCGCGAGCAGTACTTC	CASSLGGLREQYF
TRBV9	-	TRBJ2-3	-	TGTGCCAGCAGCGTAGGGGCCGGTGGCACGCCCACAGATACGCAGTATTTT	CASSVGAGGTPTDTQYF
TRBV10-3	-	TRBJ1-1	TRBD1	TGTGCCATCAGTTCGACAGGGCAGTCTGAAGCTTTCTTT	CAISSTGQSEAFF
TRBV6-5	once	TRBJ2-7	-	TGTGCCAGCAGGCGACGTGACAGGAACAACGAGCAGTACTTC	CASRRRDRNNEQYF
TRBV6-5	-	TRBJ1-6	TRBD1	TGTGCCAGCAGTAGGGGACAGGGAAGAGAGTCCTTCCACTTT	CASSRGQGRESFHF
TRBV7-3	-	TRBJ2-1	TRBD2	TGTGCCAGCAGCCCCCTGCCGGGACTAGCGGGGAGAAGCTCCTACAATGAGCAGTTCTTC	CASSPLPGLAGRSSYNEQFF
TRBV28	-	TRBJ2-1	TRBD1	TGTGCCAGCAGGACAGGGGAACTTTACAATGAGCAGTTCTTC	CASRTGELYNEQFF
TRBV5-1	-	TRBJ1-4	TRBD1	TGCGCCAGCAGCTTGGCCGGACAGGGAGGTGAAAAACTGTTTTTT	CASSLAGQGGEKLFF
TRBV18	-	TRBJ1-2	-	TGTGCCAGCTCACCAGGGTTGGGCGGCTACACCTTC	CASSPGLGGYTF
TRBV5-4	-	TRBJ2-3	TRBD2	TGTGCCAGCAGCTTGAGGCTAGCGGGGGGGCTGGATACGCAGTATTTT	CASSLRLAGGLDTQYF
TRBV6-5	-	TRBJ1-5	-	TGTGCCAGCACCCAGTTATTACAGCCCCAGCATTTT	CASTQLLQPQHF